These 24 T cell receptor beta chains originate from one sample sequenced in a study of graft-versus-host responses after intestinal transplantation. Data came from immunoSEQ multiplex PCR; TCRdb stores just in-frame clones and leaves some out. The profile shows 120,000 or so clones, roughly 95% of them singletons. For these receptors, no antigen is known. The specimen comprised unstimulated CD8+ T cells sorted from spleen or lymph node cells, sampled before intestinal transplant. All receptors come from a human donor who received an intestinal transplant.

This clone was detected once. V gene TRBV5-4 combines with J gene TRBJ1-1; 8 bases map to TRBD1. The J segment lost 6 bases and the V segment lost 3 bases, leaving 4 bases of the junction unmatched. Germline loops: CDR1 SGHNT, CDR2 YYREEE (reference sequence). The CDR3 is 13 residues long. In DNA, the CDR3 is TGTGCCAGCAGCTGGGTGGGACAGGCTGAAGCTTTCTTT. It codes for CASSWVGQAEAFF.

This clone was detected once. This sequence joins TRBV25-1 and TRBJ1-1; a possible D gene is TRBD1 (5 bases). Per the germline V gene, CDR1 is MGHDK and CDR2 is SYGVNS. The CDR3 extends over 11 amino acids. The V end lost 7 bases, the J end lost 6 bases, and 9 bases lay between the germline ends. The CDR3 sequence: CASKGDAEAFF. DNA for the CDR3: TGTGCCAGCAAAGGGGACGCTGAAGCTTTCTTT.

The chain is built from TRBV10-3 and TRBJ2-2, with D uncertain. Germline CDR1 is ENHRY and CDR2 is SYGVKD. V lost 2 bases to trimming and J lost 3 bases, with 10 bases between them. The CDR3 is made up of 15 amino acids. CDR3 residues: CAISEPGFYTGELFF. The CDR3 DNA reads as TGTGCCATCAGTGAGCCGGGCTTTTACACCGGGGAGCTGTTTTTT.

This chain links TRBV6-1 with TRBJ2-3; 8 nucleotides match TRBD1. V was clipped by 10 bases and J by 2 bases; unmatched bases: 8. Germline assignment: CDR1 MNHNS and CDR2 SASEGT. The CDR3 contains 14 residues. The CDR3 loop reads CATDRGRDTDTQYF. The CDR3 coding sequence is TGTGCCACCGACAGGGGCCGCGACACAGATACGCAGTATTTT.

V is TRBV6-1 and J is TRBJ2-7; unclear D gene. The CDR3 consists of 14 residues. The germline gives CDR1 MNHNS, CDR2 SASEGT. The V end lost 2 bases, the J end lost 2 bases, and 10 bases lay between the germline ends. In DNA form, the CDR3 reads TGTGCCAGCAGTGAACTCGTGGGCCCCTACGAGCAGTACTTC. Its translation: CASSELVGPYEQYF.

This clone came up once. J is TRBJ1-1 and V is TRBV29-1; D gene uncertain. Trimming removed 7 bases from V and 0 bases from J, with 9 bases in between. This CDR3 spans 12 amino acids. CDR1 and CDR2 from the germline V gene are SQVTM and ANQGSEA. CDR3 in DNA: TGCAGCGCACTATCGGTGAACACTGAAGCTTTCTTT. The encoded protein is CSALSVNTEAFF.

The CDR3 nucleotides are TGCGCCAGCAGCCAAGATCCCCCCGAGGGAATCAACACAGATACGCAGTATTTT. Its protein is CASSQDPPEGINTDTQYF. The rearrangement joins TRBV4-1 to TRBJ2-3, with D possibly matching TRBD2 (5 bases). The CDR3 runs to 18 residues. Germline values: CDR1 MGHRA, CDR2 YSYEKL. Trimming removed 0 bases from V and 2 bases from J, with 18 bases in between.

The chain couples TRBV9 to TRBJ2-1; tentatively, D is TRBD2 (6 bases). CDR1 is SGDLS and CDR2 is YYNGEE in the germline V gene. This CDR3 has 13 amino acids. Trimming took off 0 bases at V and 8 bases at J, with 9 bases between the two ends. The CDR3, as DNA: TGTGCCAGCAGCGTAGCGGGAGTTGATGAGCAGTTCTTC. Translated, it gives CASSVAGVDEQFF.

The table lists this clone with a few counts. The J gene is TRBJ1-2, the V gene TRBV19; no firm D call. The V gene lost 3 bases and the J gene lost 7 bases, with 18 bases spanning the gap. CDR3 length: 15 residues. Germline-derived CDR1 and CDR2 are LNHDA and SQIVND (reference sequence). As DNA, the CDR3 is TGTGCCAGTAGTATTCTCGCGTCCGGATTTGCTGGCTACACCTTC. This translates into CASSILASGFAGYTF.

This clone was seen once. In nucleotides, the CDR3 is TGTGCCACCAGCAGACCCTCGGGACTAGCGGGGCAAGAGACCCAGTACTTC. This codes for CATSRPSGLAGQETQYF. This rearrangement joins TRBV15 to TRBJ2-5, with 13 bases that match TRBD2. CDR3 length: 17 amino acids. Germline trimming cut 2 bases from V and 2 bases from J; bases unmatched to any gene: 5. The germline gives CDR1 LNHNV, CDR2 YYDKDF (reference sequence).

CDR3 sequence: CSVVGGYENYGYTF. CDR3 nucleotides: TGCAGCGTTGTTGGAGGATACGAAAACTATGGCTACACCTTC. This chain connects TRBV29-1 to TRBJ1-2, with D uncertain. V was cut by 4 bases and J by 2 bases, with 14 bases left in between. Germline CDR1 and CDR2: SQVTM and ANQGSEA. The CDR3 length is 14 residues.

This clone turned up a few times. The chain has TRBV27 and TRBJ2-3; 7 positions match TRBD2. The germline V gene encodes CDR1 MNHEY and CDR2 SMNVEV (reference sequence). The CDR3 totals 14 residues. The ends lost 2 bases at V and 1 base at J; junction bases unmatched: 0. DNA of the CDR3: TGTGCCAGCAGTTTACTAGCGGGCACAGATACGCAGTATTTT. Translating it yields CASSLLAGTDTQYF.

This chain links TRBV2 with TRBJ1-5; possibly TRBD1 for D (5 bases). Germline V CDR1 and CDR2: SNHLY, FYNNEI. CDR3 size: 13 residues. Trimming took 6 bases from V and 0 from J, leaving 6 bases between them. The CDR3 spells CASRGPSNQPQHF. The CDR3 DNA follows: TGTGCCAGCAGGGGACCTAGCAATCAGCCCCAGCATTTT.

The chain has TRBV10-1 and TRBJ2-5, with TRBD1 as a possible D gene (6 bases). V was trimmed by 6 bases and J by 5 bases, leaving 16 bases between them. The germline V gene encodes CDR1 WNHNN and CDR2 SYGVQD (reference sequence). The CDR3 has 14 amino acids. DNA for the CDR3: TGCGCCAGCAGCGCCGAGAGGCAGGGGGAGACCCAGTACTTC. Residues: CASSAERQGETQYF.

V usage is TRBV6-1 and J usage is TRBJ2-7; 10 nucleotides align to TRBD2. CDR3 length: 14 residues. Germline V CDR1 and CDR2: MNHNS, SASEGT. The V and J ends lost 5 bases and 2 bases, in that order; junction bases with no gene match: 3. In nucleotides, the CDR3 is TGTGCCAGCAGTTTAGCGGGAGGAACCTACGAGCAGTACTTC. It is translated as CASSLAGGTYEQYF.

CDR3 bases: TGTGCCAGTAGTCGAGACCGAGGGGGGGGAGAGACCCAGTACTTC. Translating it yields CASSRDRGGGETQYF. This chain joins TRBV19 and TRBJ2-5, with D perhaps matching TRBD2 (7 bases). Germline values: CDR1 LNHDA, CDR2 SQIVND (reference sequence). The CDR3 covers 15 residues. With 5 bases removed from V and 4 bases from J, the gap between germline ends came to 17 bases.

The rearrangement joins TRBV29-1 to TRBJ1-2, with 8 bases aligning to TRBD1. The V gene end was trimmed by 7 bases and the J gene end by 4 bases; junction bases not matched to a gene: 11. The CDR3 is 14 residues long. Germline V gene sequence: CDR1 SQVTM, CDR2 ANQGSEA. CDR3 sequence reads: CSAIGQGIGYGYTF. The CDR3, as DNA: TGCAGCGCCATCGGACAGGGAATAGGCTATGGCTACACCTTC.

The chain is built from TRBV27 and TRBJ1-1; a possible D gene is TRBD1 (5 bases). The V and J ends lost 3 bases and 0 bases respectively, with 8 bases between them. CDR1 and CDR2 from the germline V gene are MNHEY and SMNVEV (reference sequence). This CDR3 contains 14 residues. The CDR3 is CASSFGALNTEAFF. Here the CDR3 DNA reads TGTGCCAGCAGTTTCGGGGCCCTGAACACTGAAGCTTTCTTT.

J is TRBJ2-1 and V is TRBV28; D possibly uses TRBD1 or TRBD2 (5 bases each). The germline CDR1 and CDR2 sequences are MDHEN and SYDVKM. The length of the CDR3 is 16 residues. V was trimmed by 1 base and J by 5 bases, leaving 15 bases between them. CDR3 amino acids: CASSLFGTSRNNEQFF. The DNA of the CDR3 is TGTGCCAGCAGTTTATTCGGGACCTCGAGAAACAATGAGCAGTTCTTC.

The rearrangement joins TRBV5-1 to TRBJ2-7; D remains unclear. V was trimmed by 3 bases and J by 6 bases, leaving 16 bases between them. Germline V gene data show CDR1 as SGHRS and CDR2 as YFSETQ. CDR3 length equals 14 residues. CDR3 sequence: CASSSPFGQGEQYF. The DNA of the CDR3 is TGCGCCAGCAGCTCCCCGTTTGGGCAAGGCGAGCAGTACTTC.

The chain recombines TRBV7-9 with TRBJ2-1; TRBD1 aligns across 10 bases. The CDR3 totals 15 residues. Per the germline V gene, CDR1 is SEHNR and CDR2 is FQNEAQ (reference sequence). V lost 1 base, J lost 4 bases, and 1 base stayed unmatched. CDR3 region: CASSLGQGAYNEQFF. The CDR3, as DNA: TGTGCCAGCAGCTTAGGACAGGGGGCTTACAATGAGCAGTTCTTC.

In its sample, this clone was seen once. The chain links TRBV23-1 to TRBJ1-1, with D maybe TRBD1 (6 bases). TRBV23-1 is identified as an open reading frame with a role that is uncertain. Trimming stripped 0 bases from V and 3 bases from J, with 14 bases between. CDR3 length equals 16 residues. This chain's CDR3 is CASSQSGGGADTEAFF. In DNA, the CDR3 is TGCGCCAGCAGTCAATCGGGGGGGGGCGCGGACACTGAAGCTTTCTTT.

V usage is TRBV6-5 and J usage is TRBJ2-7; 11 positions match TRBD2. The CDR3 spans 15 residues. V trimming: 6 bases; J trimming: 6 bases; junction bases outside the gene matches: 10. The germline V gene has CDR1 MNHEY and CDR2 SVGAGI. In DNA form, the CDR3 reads TGTGCCAGCAGCCCCGGACTAGCGGGTCCGGCCGAGCAGTACTTC. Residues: CASSPGLAGPAEQYF.

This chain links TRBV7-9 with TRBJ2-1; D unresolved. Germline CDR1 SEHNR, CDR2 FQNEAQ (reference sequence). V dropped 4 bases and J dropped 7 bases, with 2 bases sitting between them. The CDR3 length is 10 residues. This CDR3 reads CASSWNEQFF. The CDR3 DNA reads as TGTGCCAGCAGCTGGAATGAGCAGTTCTTC.